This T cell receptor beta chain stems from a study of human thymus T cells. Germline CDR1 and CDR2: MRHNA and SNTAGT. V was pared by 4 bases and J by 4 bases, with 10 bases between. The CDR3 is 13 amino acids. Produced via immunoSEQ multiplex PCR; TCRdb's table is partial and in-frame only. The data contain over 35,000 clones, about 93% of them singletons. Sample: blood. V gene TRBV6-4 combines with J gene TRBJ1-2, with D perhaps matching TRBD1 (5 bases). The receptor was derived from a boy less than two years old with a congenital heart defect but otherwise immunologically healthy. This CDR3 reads CASSGKGFYGYTF. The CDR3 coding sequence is TGTGCCAGCAGTGGCAAGGGGTTCTATGGCTACACCTTC.